Listed below are T cell receptor beta chains from one sample, sequenced in a study of blood T cells in healthy people across ages. TCRdb processed the 5' RACE reads anew with MiXCR; each CDR3 protein has one entry. The table lists hundreds of thousands of distinct CDR3 sequences, around 50% of them singletons. The source material was blood. The receptors stem from a woman aged 80 or over in good health. The CDR3 runs from the conserved cysteine through the conserved F or W. The order of the fields is clone size, D gene, J gene, V gene, CDR3 protein, CDR3 DNA. The D gene is left open where the match is weak. Clone size is given for some rows only: seen once, a few or many times, or a class if the clone is expanded.

>many|-|TRBJ2-5|TRBV7-8
CASSVGVMETQYF
TGTGCCAGCAGCGTGGGAGTGATGGAGACCCAGTACTTC
>many|-|TRBJ2-5|TRBV5-1
CASSRWDQETQYF
TGCGCCAGCAGTAGATGGGACCAAGAGACCCAGTACTTC
>-|TRBD2|TRBJ2-5|TRBV28
CASTTSGSRVSSETQYF
TGTGCCAGCACGACTAGCGGGAGTAGAGTTAGTTCGGAGACCCAGTACTTC
>-|-|TRBJ1-2|TRBV6-6
CASSYDGPDTNYGYTF
TGTGCCAGCAGTTACGACGGGCCAGACACTAACTATGGCTACACCTTC
>-|TRBD1|TRBJ2-7|TRBV7-2
CASSLGATGSNYEQYF
TGTGCCAGCAGCTTAGGCGCGACAGGGTCAAACTACGAGCAGTACTTC
>many|-|TRBJ1-4|TRBV2
CASTERDEKLFF
TGTGCCAGCACCGAGAGAGATGAAAAACTGTTTTTT
>many|-|TRBJ2-3|TRBV5-6
CASTKRGAATDTQYF
TGTGCCAGCACCAAGCGTGGGGCCGCCACAGATACGCAGTATTTT
>many|-|TRBJ2-7|TRBV7-9
CASSLRDPYEQYF
TGTGCCAGCAGCCTCAGGGACCCCTACGAGCAGTACTTC
>many|TRBD2|TRBJ2-1|TRBV20-1
CSAALAGRLSSEQFF
TGCAGTGCTGCCCTAGCGGGGCGGCTGAGTTCCGAGCAGTTCTTC
>many|-|TRBJ2-7|TRBV20-1
CSARGWGEGSYEQYF
TGCAGTGCTAGAGGGTGGGGGGAAGGTAGCTACGAGCAGTACTTC
>-|-|TRBJ2-1|TRBV5-5
CASSLRGSGNEQFF
TGTGCCAGCAGCTTGAGAGGGTCGGGGAATGAGCAGTTCTTC
>-|-|TRBJ2-1|TRBV7-9
CASSVMAGEQFF
TGTGCCAGCAGCGTAATGGCCGGCGAGCAGTTCTTC
>-|-|TRBJ2-1|TRBV12-3/TRBV12-4
CDSSQGGDEQFF
TGTGACAGCAGCCAGGGGGGGGATGAGCAGTTCTTC
>-|-|TRBJ2-1|TRBV28
CASSFPWFF
TGTGCCAGCAGTTTCCCTTGGTTCTTC
>-|TRBD2|TRBJ2-4|TRBV11-1
CASSTTTSGTRNIQYF
TGTGCCAGCAGCACCACCACTAGCGGGACGAGAAACATTCAGTACTTC
>-|TRBD1|TRBJ1-4|TRBV20-1
CSARDPDPGGRLLNEKLFF
TGCAGTGCTAGAGATCCGGACCCAGGGGGCCGACTACTTAATGAAAAACTGTTTTTT
>-|-|TRBJ1-4|TRBV7-9
CASSLGHSLHAANEKLFF
TGTGCCAGCAGCTTAGGTCACAGCCTACATGCAGCTAATGAAAAACTGTTTTTT
>-|-|TRBJ1-2|TRBV20-1
CSARRGHVELYGYTF
TGCAGTGCTAGAAGGGGACACGTTGAACTATATGGCTACACCTTC
>many|-|TRBJ2-5|TRBV3-1
CASSQTAQETQYF
TGTGCCAGCAGCCAAACAGCACAAGAGACCCAGTACTTC
>-|-|TRBJ1-2|TRBV5-1
CASSTDRYGYTF
TGCGCCAGCAGCACAGACAGATATGGCTACACCTTC
>-|-|TRBJ1-1|TRBV6-4
CASSSRNRGPNTEAFF
TGTGCCAGCAGCTCCCGCAACCGGGGGCCGAACACTGAAGCTTTCTTT
>many|TRBD2|TRBJ2-1|TRBV6-6
CASSDLAGGGYNEQFF
TGTGCCAGCAGCGATCTAGCGGGGGGAGGCTACAATGAGCAGTTCTTC
>few|TRBD1|TRBJ2-5|TRBV20-1
CSATGTGRETQYF
TGCAGTGCTACTGGGACAGGGCGAGAGACCCAGTACTTC
>-|-|TRBJ2-3|TRBV13
CASSSPPDTQYF
TGTGCCAGCAGCTCCCCACCAGATACGCAGTATTTT
>once|TRBD1|TRBJ1-1|TRBV30
CAWNDRGTQEAFF
TGTGCCTGGAATGACAGGGGGACTCAAGAAGCTTTCTTT
>once|TRBD1|TRBJ2-1|TRBV12-3/TRBV12-4
CASGGDRGGYNEQFF
TGTGCCAGCGGGGGGGACAGGGGAGGATACAATGAGCAGTTCTTC
>-|TRBD2|TRBJ2-7|TRBV6-5
CASSYSLAGGGYEQYF
TGTGCCAGCAGTTACTCACTAGCGGGGGGCGGTTACGAGCAGTACTTC
>-|TRBD2|TRBJ2-3|TRBV20-1
CCAREGSGVLDTQYF
TGCTGTGCTAGAGAGGGTAGCGGGGTTTTAGATACGCAGTATTTT
>once|TRBD1|TRBJ1-5|TRBV28
CASQRGGSNQPQHF
TGTGCCAGCCAGAGAGGGGGCAGCAATCAGCCCCAGCATTTT
>many|-|TRBJ2-3|TRBV9
CASSVAADTQYF
TGTGCCAGCAGCGTAGCAGCAGATACGCAGTATTTT
>-|-|TRBJ2-3|TRBV2
CASRTRGTDTQYF
TGTGCCAGCAGGACTAGAGGTACAGATACGCAGTATTTT
>many|TRBD2|TRBJ2-5|TRBV20-1
CSAWGTSGSGWPETQYF
TGCAGTGCCTGGGGGACTAGCGGGAGTGGTTGGCCAGAGACCCAGTACTTC
>many|TRBD2|TRBJ2-5|TRBV2
CASDRASGQETQYF
TGTGCCAGCGACCGGGCTAGCGGACAAGAGACCCAGTACTTC
>-|-|TRBJ2-7|TRBV14
CASSHPTESYEQYF
TGTGCCAGCAGCCACCCGACGGAATCCTACGAGCAGTACTTC
>-|-|TRBJ2-1|TRBV7-6
CASSFMAGPYNEQFF
TGTGCCAGCAGCTTTATGGCGGGACCCTACAATGAGCAGTTCTTC
>many|TRBD1|TRBJ2-5|TRBV4-2
CASSPQQGEETQYF
TGTGCCAGCAGCCCTCAACAGGGGGAAGAGACCCAGTACTTC
>many|-|TRBJ2-5|TRBV5-1
CASSFSQGYQETQYF
TGCGCCAGCAGCTTCTCTCAAGGTTACCAAGAGACCCAGTACTTC
>-|TRBD1|TRBJ2-1|TRBV7-2
CASSSRQGSDEQFF
TGTGCCAGCAGCTCTCGACAGGGTAGTGATGAGCAGTTCTTC
>many|TRBD1|TRBJ1-2|TRBV7-2
CASSPYRGDYGYTF
TGTGCCAGCAGCCCGTACAGGGGTGACTATGGCTACACCTTC
>-|-|TRBJ1-4|TRBV20-1
CSANGGSREKLFF
TGCAGTGCAAACGGAGGGTCTCGGGAAAAACTGTTTTTT
>few|-|TRBJ2-7|TRBV5-5
CASRGDASYEQYF
TGTGCCAGCAGGGGGGACGCCTCCTACGAGCAGTACTTC
>-|-|TRBJ2-7|TRBV21-1
CASNGGPLSYNEQYF
TGTGCCAGCAATGGGGGACCCCTCTCCTACAATGAGCAGTACTTC
>-|-|TRBJ1-5|TRBV12-3/TRBV12-4
CASSPPVGPQHF
TGTGCCAGCAGCCCTCCGGTGGGGCCCCAGCATTTT
>many|-|TRBJ2-5|TRBV24-1
CATSDLKAIILDSQETQYF
TGTGCCACCAGTGATTTGAAAGCAATAATTCTCGACAGCCAAGAGACCCAGTACTTC
>-|TRBD1|TRBJ1-6|TRBV27
CASHIGQGGSPLHF
TGTGCCAGTCACATCGGACAGGGTGGATCACCCCTCCACTTT
>-|-|TRBJ2-3|TRBV20-1
CSARDHRPGTDTQYF
TGCAGTGCTAGAGATCACAGGCCGGGAACAGATACGCAGTATTTT
>few|-|TRBJ2-2|TRBV3-1
CASSQMMSTGELFF
TGTGCCAGCAGCCAAATGATGAGCACCGGGGAGCTGTTTTTT
>many|TRBD1|TRBJ2-3|TRBV29-1
CSVAGQPSTDTQYF
TGCAGCGTTGCGGGACAGCCCAGCACAGATACGCAGTATTTT
>-|-|TRBJ2-7|TRBV7-2
CASSLNRRNYEQYF
TGTGCCAGCAGCTTAAACAGGAGAAACTACGAGCAGTACTTC
>-|TRBD2|TRBJ2-5|TRBV7-3
CASSGNGGTETQYF
TGTGCCAGCAGCGGAAACGGGGGGACGGAGACCCAGTACTTC
>-|-|TRBJ2-1|TRBV7-3
CASSLSPRGLNNEQFF
TGTGCCAGCAGCTTAAGCCCTAGGGGACTGAACAATGAGCAGTTCTTC
>-|TRBD2|TRBJ2-7|TRBV6-5
CASSYGGSTHSYEQYF
TGTGCCAGCAGTTACGGCGGGAGCACTCATTCCTACGAGCAGTACTTC